This is a list of T cell receptor beta chains from one sample in a study of cytomegalovirus exposure and HLA in healthy donors. Repertoires were generated with immunoSEQ multiplex PCR, while TCRdb's copy carries only in-frame clones and drops some. The sample consists of 150,000 to 200,000 clones, around 80% of them appearing once. Sequences were obtained from PBMCs. These receptors all come from a man aged 35-49 years in good health and CMV-seronegative. Both conserved end residues are part of each CDR3. A D gene is named only where the DNA matches it firmly. Size is omitted from some rows. Given values are once, few, many or a class for expanded clones.

v_gene,abundance,j_gene,d_gene,CDR3aa,CDR3nt
TRBV15,once,TRBJ1-5,.,CATRRGGGNQPQHF,TGTGCCACCCGTAGGGGAGGCGGCAATCAGCCCCAGCATTTT
TRBV6-1,.,TRBJ1-4,.,CASSEAIQGANEKLFF,TGTGCCAGCAGTGAAGCTATCCAGGGCGCTAATGAAAAACTGTTTTTT
TRBV29-1,once,TRBJ1-2,.,CSVSSGWGGGPDGYTF,TGCAGCGTTAGTTCAGGGTGGGGAGGGGGGCCGGATGGCTACACCTTC
TRBV4-1,once,TRBJ2-7,.,CASSLPTGYEQYF,TGCGCCAGCAGCCTCCCGACAGGCTACGAGCAGTACTTC
TRBV6-5,.,TRBJ2-7,TRBD1,CASWEGTAYEQYF,TGTGCCAGTTGGGAAGGGACAGCCTACGAGCAGTACTTC
TRBV11-2,.,TRBJ2-1,.,CASSSFKRASSYNEQFF,TGTGCCAGCAGCTCCTTTAAGCGCGCCAGCTCCTACAATGAGCAGTTCTTC
TRBV27,.,TRBJ2-1,TRBD1,CASSLVPGQGWNEQFF,TGTGCCAGCAGTTTAGTCCCGGGACAGGGCTGGAATGAGCAGTTCTTC
TRBV5-1,once,TRBJ2-7,TRBD1,CASSRTGDSYEQYF,TGCGCCAGCAGCAGAACAGGGGATTCCTACGAGCAGTACTTC
TRBV19,.,TRBJ2-6,TRBD1,CASVPRTGAQLSSGANVLTF,TGTGCCAGTGTCCCCCGGACAGGCGCACAATTAAGCTCTGGGGCCAACGTCCTGACTTTC
TRBV7-3,.,TRBJ2-6,.,CASSLPGANGLTF,TGTGCCAGCAGCTTACCAGGGGCCAACGGCCTGACTTTC
TRBV6-5,.,TRBJ1-2,.,CASMGQWRDGYTF,TGTGCCAGCATGGGGCAATGGAGGGATGGCTACACCTTC
TRBV4-1,.,TRBJ2-1,.,CASSQGVGSSYNEQFF,TGCGCCAGCAGCCAAGGGGTCGGGAGTTCCTACAATGAGCAGTTCTTC
TRBV7-9,few,TRBJ2-7,.,CASSWEGGYEQYF,TGTGCCAGCAGCTGGGAAGGGGGCTACGAGCAGTACTTC
TRBV19,once,TRBJ2-1,.,CASSINGLSSYNEQFF,TGTGCCAGTAGTATAAACGGACTGAGCTCCTACAATGAGCAGTTCTTC
TRBV25-1,.,TRBJ2-3,TRBD1,CASTPQGARDTQYF,TGTGCCAGCACTCCCCAGGGGGCAAGGGATACGCAGTATTTT
TRBV7-2,many,TRBJ1-5,.,CASSPDFNQPQHF,TGTGCCAGCAGCCCAGACTTCAATCAGCCCCAGCATTTT
TRBV6-1,.,TRBJ1-5,.,CASGAGVSQPQHF,TGTGCCAGCGGGGCAGGGGTAAGTCAGCCCCAGCATTTT
TRBV7-6,.,TRBJ2-7,TRBD1,CASSLAGTGGYEQYF,TGTGCCAGCAGCTTAGCCGGGACAGGGGGCTACGAGCAGTACTTC
TRBV10-1,once,TRBJ2-7,.,CASMSVTYEQYF,TGCGCCAGCATGTCAGTTACCTACGAGCAGTACTTC
TRBV19,.,TRBJ1-4,TRBD1,CASSIGDRGEKLFF,TGTGCCAGTAGTATAGGGGACAGGGGAGAAAAACTGTTTTTT
TRBV7-8,.,TRBJ2-6,.,CAGGRSSGANVLTF,TGTGCCGGAGGAAGGAGCTCTGGGGCCAACGTCCTGACTTTC
TRBV9,.,TRBJ2-2,.,CASSVGGMGTGELFF,TGTGCCAGCAGCGTAGGGGGCATGGGGACCGGGGAGCTGTTTTTT
TRBV7-3,.,TRBJ2-2,.,CASSPPGEELFF,TGTGCCAGCAGCCCTCCTGGAGAGGAGCTGTTTTTT
TRBV5-4,few,TRBJ2-3,.,CASSLPPRLRGADTQYF,TGTGCCAGCAGCTTGCCACCCCGGCTCAGGGGGGCAGATACGCAGTATTTT
TRBV28,once,TRBJ2-5,TRBD2,CATAAGGGTQETQYF,TGTGCCACCGCCGCCGGCGGGGGGACCCAAGAGACCCAGTACTTC
TRBV6-5,.,TRBJ2-7,.,CASSYDREVSSYEQYF,TGTGCCAGCAGTTATGACAGGGAGGTTAGCTCCTACGAGCAGTACTTC
TRBV7-9,once,TRBJ1-5,TRBD1,CASSPGQGEKPQHF,TGTGCCAGCAGCCCGGGACAGGGTGAGAAGCCCCAGCATTTT
TRBV4-2,.,TRBJ2-7,.,CASSQGRQGVAEQYF,TGTGCCAGCAGCCAAGGACGTCAGGGCGTAGCCGAGCAGTACTTC
TRBV30,.,TRBJ1-5,.,CAWSPQAVDQPQHF,TGTGCCTGGAGCCCTCAAGCCGTCGATCAGCCCCAGCATTTT
TRBV6-4,.,TRBJ2-1,.,CASSQLAWGTDEQFF,TGTGCCAGCAGTCAACTAGCCTGGGGCACCGATGAGCAGTTCTTC
TRBV10-3,.,TRBJ1-2,.,CAIDPGGSGSGYTF,TGTGCCATCGACCCAGGAGGGTCGGGTTCTGGCTACACCTTC
TRBV12-5,.,TRBJ2-5,.,CASAPDFQETQYF,TGTGCTAGTGCCCCGGACTTCCAAGAGACCCAGTACTTC
TRBV7-3,.,TRBJ2-2,.,CASSPTGTGELFF,TGTGCCAGCAGCCCCACCGGGACCGGGGAGCTGTTTTTT
TRBV6-1,few,TRBJ2-4,.,CASSEEPPAGYRNSQYF,TGTGCCAGCAGTGAAGAGCCCCCCGCAGGGTATAGAAACAGTCAGTACTTC
TRBV19,.,TRBJ2-1,TRBD2,CASSISLAVYNEQFF,TGTGCCAGTAGTATCAGCCTAGCGGTTTACAATGAGCAGTTCTTC
TRBV5-1,.,TRBJ2-6,.,CASSLALHGTGANVLTF,TGCGCCAGCAGCTTGGCCCTTCACGGGACTGGGGCCAACGTCCTGACTTTC
TRBV19,.,TRBJ1-4,.,CASSPTRNSNEKLFF,TGTGCCAGTAGTCCTACCAGGAATTCTAATGAAAAACTGTTTTTT
TRBV18,.,TRBJ2-1,TRBD2,CASSPGLAGDPLDYNEQFF,TGTGCCAGCTCACCGGGACTAGCGGGAGATCCCCTTGACTACAATGAGCAGTTCTTC
TRBV6-5,.,TRBJ2-7,TRBD2,CASSILGGATEQYF,TGTGCCAGCAGTATCCTGGGAGGGGCGACCGAGCAGTACTTC
TRBV6-5,.,TRBJ2-3,TRBD2,CASSYSSGGITDTQYF,TGTGCCAGCAGTTACTCTTCGGGAGGGATAACAGATACGCAGTATTTT
TRBV9,.,TRBJ2-5,.,CASSPGTTQETQYF,TGTGCCAGCAGCCCAGGGACAACCCAAGAGACCCAGTACTTC
TRBV7-9,.,TRBJ1-1,.,CASTNQGNTEAFF,TGTGCCAGCACCAATCAGGGGAACACTGAAGCTTTCTTT
TRBV9,few,TRBJ1-1,TRBD1,CASSGRGQVGTEAFF,TGTGCCAGCAGCGGACGAGGACAGGTTGGCACTGAAGCTTTCTTT
TRBV7-2,.,TRBJ1-5,.,CASSRDRRGRQPQHF,TGTGCCAGCAGCAGAGACCGGCGGGGGAGGCAGCCCCAGCATTTT
TRBV5-6,.,TRBJ2-1,.,CASSFQGSYNEQFF,TGTGCCAGCAGCTTCCAGGGTTCCTACAATGAGCAGTTCTTC
TRBV28,.,TRBJ2-7,TRBD2,CASSFGGDYAYEQYF,TGTGCCAGCAGTTTCGGGGGGGATTATGCCTACGAGCAGTACTTC
TRBV19,.,TRBJ2-6,.,CASRVTTGGANVLTF,TGTGCCAGTAGGGTGACAACTGGAGGGGCCAACGTCCTGACTTTC
TRBV9,.,TRBJ2-5,.,CASSVKRGPRETQYF,TGTGCCAGCAGCGTAAAAAGGGGTCCCCGGGAGACCCAGTACTTC
TRBV7-3,.,TRBJ2-7,.,CASSLIRAGQAEQYF,TGTGCCAGCAGCTTAATTCGGGCAGGGCAAGCCGAGCAGTACTTC